This passage covers 32 T cell receptor beta chains from one sample sequenced in a study of shared clonotypes between healthy human individuals. Libraries were prepared by immunoSEQ multiplex PCR; TCRdb keeps only in-frame clonotypes and omits some of them. Of about 2.3 million clones listed, around 92% were seen once; the top ten hold 0.37%. The sequenced sample consisted of naive CD4+ T cells from PBMCs. Subset of the sample: CD45RA+ positively selected. The receptors come from a young man in good health. Some clones in this sample may be carry-over from other donors' samples.

The chain has TRBV5-1 and TRBJ2-2; possible D gene TRBD1, 5 bases. CDR1 is SGHRS, CDR2 YFSETQ, per germline. Trimming took off 0 bases at V and 3 bases at J, with 12 bases between the two ends. The length of the CDR3 is 16 residues. CDR3 sequence (DNA): TGCGCCAGCAGCTTGGAGGGCAGGGCTTACACCGGGGAGCTGTTTTTT. Protein sequence: CASSLEGRAYTGELFF.

This chain uses TRBV6-1 with TRBJ2-1, with D unresolved. The CDR3 is 13 residues long. V lost 1 base and J 8 bases, leaving 9 bases between the germline ends. CDR1 is MNHNS, CDR2 SASEGT, per germline. The CDR3 protein is CASSEEQLHEQFF. The CDR3 DNA sequence: TGTGCCAGCAGTGAAGAACAGTTACATGAGCAGTTCTTC.

In nucleotides, the CDR3 is TGTGCCAGCCGGCCCACAGGGCAGAGTTGGTATGGCTACACCTTC. Amino acid sequence: CASRPTGQSWYGYTF. V usage is TRBV28 and J usage is TRBJ1-2; tentatively, D is TRBD1 (6 bases). Germline V gene sequence: CDR1 MDHEN, CDR2 SYDVKM. This CDR3 has 15 amino acids. V was pared by 8 bases and J by 5 bases, with 21 bases between.

V is TRBV6-6 and J is TRBJ2-1; 8 bases fit TRBD1. Germline loops: CDR1 MNHNY, CDR2 SVGAGI (reference sequence). The junction had 14 bases not matched to a gene; V was cut back by 6 bases and J by 10 bases. The CDR3 covers 15 residues. CDR3 residues: CASSDPGQGILEQFF. CDR3 sequence (DNA): TGTGCCAGCAGCGACCCAGGACAGGGTATACTGGAGCAGTTCTTC.

The V call is TRBV15, the J call TRBJ2-3; weak D call: TRBD1 (5 bases). Looked up from germline, CDR1 is LNHNV and CDR2 is YYDKDF (reference sequence). The CDR3 has 15 residues. V lost 3 bases, J lost 0 bases, and 10 bases lay in between. This CDR3 reads CATSSTRQSTDTQYF. The CDR3 bases are TGTGCCACCAGCAGCACCAGACAGAGCACAGATACGCAGTATTTT.

The V and J genes are TRBV7-6 and TRBJ2-1, with 12 bases fitting TRBD2. The CDR3 is 17 amino acids. Losses at the gene ends were 5 bases for V and 9 bases for J; bases not matched to a gene: 14. Germline loops: CDR1 SGHVS, CDR2 FNYEAQ. The CDR3 sequence: CASSPEPTSGSIGEQFF. Here the CDR3 DNA reads TGTGCCAGCAGCCCGGAGCCGACTAGCGGGAGTATCGGTGAGCAGTTCTTC.

This chain connects TRBV4-1 to TRBJ2-5, with a tentative D call TRBD1 (6 bases). The DNA end favors TRBJ2-7, so the J call may be wrong. Germline CDR1 is MGHRA and CDR2 is YSYEKL. The CDR3 runs to 14 residues. CDR3 coding DNA: TGCGCCAGCAGCCAAACAGGACAGTTCTACGAGCAGTACTTC. As protein: CASSQTGQFYEQYF.

This chain joins TRBV15 and TRBJ1-1; no reliable D call. The V end lost 0 bases, the J end lost 7 bases, and 9 bases lay between the germline ends. This CDR3 region has 13 residues. Germline V CDR1 and CDR2: LNHNV, YYDKDF (reference sequence). The CDR3 reads CATSREVDREAFF. CDR3 bases: TGTGCCACCAGCAGAGAGGTCGACCGTGAAGCTTTCTTT.

With respect to this clone: Other DNA variants within this sample encode the same CDR3. This chain joins TRBV7-3 and TRBJ2-3, with D perhaps TRBD2 (6 bases). The CDR3 is 14 amino acids. Trimming shortened V by 5 bases and J by 0 bases, and 9 bases separated the two germline ends. Germline CDR1 reads SGHTA; CDR2 reads FQGTGA. CDR3 sequence: CASSPGASTDTQYF. The CDR3 region has the DNA TGTGCCAGCAGCCCGGGAGCTAGCACAGATACGCAGTATTTT.

The rearrangement links TRBV5-1 to TRBJ2-1; weak D call: TRBD2 (6 bases). CDR1 is SGHRS, CDR2 YFSETQ, per germline. There are 17 residues in the CDR3. The germline V and J ends were trimmed by 0 bases and 3 bases, with 16 bases remaining between them. CDR3 sequence reads: CASSLEGLPTNYNEQFF. The CDR3 coding sequence is TGCGCCAGCAGCTTGGAGGGACTCCCGACGAACTACAATGAGCAGTTCTTC.

This clone was seen just once. This chain connects TRBV5-4 to TRBJ2-7; 9 bases are a match to TRBD2. With V trimmed by 0 bases and J by 4 bases, 5 bases remained unmatched. CDR3 length: 15 amino acids. The germline CDR1 and CDR2 sequences are SGHNT and YYREEE (reference sequence). The CDR3 spells CASSLVASGNYEQYF. Written as DNA, the CDR3 is TGTGCCAGCAGCTTGGTGGCTAGCGGGAATTACGAGCAGTACTTC.

The chain employs TRBV27 and TRBJ1-5, with D possibly TRBD1 on 5 matching bases. V was cut by 3 bases and J by 7 bases, with 10 bases left in between. The CDR3 is 13 residues long. Germline V gene sequence: CDR1 MNHEY, CDR2 SMNVEV (reference sequence). The CDR3 protein is CASSFGALQPQHF. CDR3 DNA: TGTGCCAGCAGTTTTGGGGCCCTCCAGCCCCAGCATTTT.

This clone was picked up one time. V gene TRBV29-1 combines with J gene TRBJ2-3; TRBD1 or TRBD2 may be the D gene (5 bases each). The CDR3 is 14 residues long. With 6 bases removed from V and 0 bases from J, the gap between germline ends came to 13 bases. Germline assignment: CDR1 SQVTM and CDR2 ANQGSEA. The CDR3 DNA reads TGCAGCGTACCGGGACGGCTTAGCACAGATACGCAGTATTTT. Its translation is CSVPGRLSTDTQYF.

V is TRBV21-1 and J is TRBJ2-2; the table names TRBD2, a call not compared with the DNA. TRBV21-1 is tagged as a pseudogene. The CDR3 covers 16 residues. The chain's CDR3 is CASSKEAGLGTGELFF. The CDR3 DNA is TGTGCCAGCAGCAAAGAGGCGGGACTGGGCACCGGGGAGCTGTTTTTT.

The V and J genes are TRBV9 and TRBJ2-5; TRBD1 matches at 8 bases. Germline CDR1 and CDR2: SGDLS and YYNGEE. CDR3 length equals 15 residues. Trimming at V came to 3 bases and at J to 1 base, leaving 5 bases not matched to a gene. DNA of the CDR3: TGTGCCAGCAGCGCCGCAGGGGGCCCCCAAGAGACCCAGTACTTC. The encoded protein is CASSAAGGPQETQYF.

V usage is TRBV5-6 and J usage is TRBJ2-7, with 8 bases fitting TRBD2. The CDR3 extends over 14 amino acids. Germline CDR1 SGHDT, CDR2 YYEEEE. V trimming: 5 bases; J trimming: 7 bases; junction bases outside the gene matches: 11. CDR3 DNA sequence: TGTGCCAGCAGAAGAGCGGGAGTGGGAGAGGAGCAGTACTTC. It specifies CASRRAGVGEEQYF.

This clone was seen only a few times. The CDR3 DNA sequence: TGCGCCAGCAGCCACAACCGTGACGGCCTTAGGAGGTACACCTTC. Encoded protein: CASSHNRDGLRRYTF. The chain links TRBV4-1 to TRBJ1-2; unclear D gene. V was clipped by 3 bases and J by 11 bases, with 22 bases between them. The V gene's germline CDR1 is MGHRA and CDR2 YSYEKL. The CDR3 runs 15 residues.

This chain uses TRBV12-5 with TRBJ2-3; D may be TRBD1 (6 bases). The CDR3 contains 13 residues. Germline V lookup: CDR1 LGHNT, CDR2 FRNRAP. V was trimmed by 0 bases and J by 6 bases, leaving 7 bases between them. CDR3 in amino acids: CASGLVRGDTQYF. In nucleotides, the CDR3 is TGTGCTAGTGGTTTGGTAAGGGGGGATACGCAGTATTTT.

This clone was picked up one time. The same CDR3 can be traced to other DNA sequences in this sample. This chain joins TRBV4-1 and TRBJ2-1; TRBD2 matches at 11 bases. CDR1 MGHRA and CDR2 YSYEKL come from the germline V gene. The CDR3 length is 16 residues. Germline trimming cut 2 bases from V and 7 bases from J; bases unmatched to any gene: 7. CDR3 sequence reads: CASSQPLAGGRNEQFF. CDR3 in DNA: TGCGCCAGCAGCCAACCTCTAGCGGGAGGTCGGAATGAGCAGTTCTTC.

The chain combines TRBV7-3 with TRBJ2-5; possibly TRBD1 for D (6 bases). Germline CDR1 is SGHTA and CDR2 is FQGTGA. The CDR3 has 15 amino acids. Trimming removed 0 bases at V and 5 bases at J, with 13 bases between. This CDR3 is CASSLTGQRGETQYF. CDR3 DNA: TGTGCCAGCAGCTTAACGGGACAAAGGGGGGAGACCCAGTACTTC.

The chain links TRBV30 to TRBJ2-2, with unresolved D. CDR1 is GTSNPN, CDR2 SVGIG, per germline (reference sequence). V was pared by 0 bases and J by 4 bases, with 3 bases between. The CDR3 covers 12 residues. The CDR3: CAWSVPTGELFF. CDR3 nucleotide sequence: TGTGCCTGGAGTGTACCCACCGGGGAGCTGTTTTTT.

The chain uses TRBV6-1 and TRBJ2-7, with 7 bases identical to TRBD2. The CDR3 extends over 15 amino acids. Germline V gives CDR1 MNHNS, CDR2 SASEGT. The trim removed 0 bases at V and 0 bases at J, leaving 2 bases unmatched. Here the CDR3 reads CASSEAGGSSYEQYF. As DNA, the CDR3 is TGTGCCAGCAGTGAAGCGGGGGGGAGCTCCTACGAGCAGTACTTC.

The chain links TRBV7-9 to TRBJ1-2, with D hard to call. The V end was cut by 5 bases, the J end by 4 bases, with 17 bases between. In germline, CDR1 is SEHNR, CDR2 FQNEAQ (reference sequence). The CDR3 consists of 15 residues. CDR3 residues: CASSPSGRAGYGYTF. The CDR3 DNA sequence: TGTGCCAGCAGCCCCAGTGGACGCGCTGGCTATGGCTACACCTTC. Drawing the rest from reference TRBV7-9 and TRBJ1-2, the complete variable domain is DTGVSQNPRHKITKRGQNVTFRCDPISEHNRLYWYRQTLGQGPEFLTYFQNEAQLEKSRLLSDRFSAERPKGSFSTLEIQRTEQGDSAMYLCASSPSGRAGYGYTFGSGTRLTVV.

The V and J genes are TRBV11-3 and TRBJ2-3, with a tentative D call TRBD1 (5 bases). V gave up 2 bases and J gave up 1 base, with 13 bases separating them. The CDR3 is made up of 16 amino acids. CDR1 is SGHNT and CDR2 is YENEEA in the germline V gene. The CDR3 coding sequence is TGTGCCAGCAGCTTAAGGGGTGGCCGAGGCACAGATACGCAGTATTTT. Residues: CASSLRGGRGTDTQYF. Variable domain in full (rest from reference TRBV11-3 and TRBJ2-3): EAGVVQSPRYKIIEKKQPVAFWCNPISGHNTLYWYLQNLGQGPELLIRYENEEAVDDSQLPKDRFSAERLKGVDSTLKIQPAELGDSAVYLCASSLRGGRGTDTQYFGPGTRLTVL.

The CDR3 region has the DNA TGTGCCAGCAGTACACGGACTAGCGGGGAGACCCAGTACTTC. This translates into CASSTRTSGETQYF. The chain combines TRBV28 with TRBJ2-5, with 11 positions matching TRBD2. Germline V lookup: CDR1 MDHEN, CDR2 SYDVKM. J lost 5 bases, V lost 5 bases, and 4 bases had no gene match. The CDR3 covers 14 residues.

This chain links TRBV19 with TRBJ1-6, with 7 bases aligning to TRBD1. The CDR3 totals 15 residues. CDR1 and CDR2 (germline): LNHDA, SQIVND (reference sequence). V gave up 7 bases and J gave up 5 bases; unmatched junction bases: 8. CDR3 loop: CASTLGQENNSPLHF. CDR3 bases: TGTGCCAGTACTTTAGGACAGGAGAATAATTCACCCCTCCACTTT.

The J gene is TRBJ2-7, the V gene TRBV5-4, with D perhaps TRBD1 (6 bases). Germline CDR1 reads SGHNT; CDR2 reads YYREEE (reference sequence). The CDR3 loop spans 13 amino acids. V lost 4 bases, J lost 1 base, and 9 bases lay in between. In DNA, the CDR3 is TGTGCCAGCAGCCGCAGGGGATCCTACGAGCAGTACTTC. This codes for CASSRRGSYEQYF.

The chain carries TRBV5-1 and TRBJ1-3; D ambiguous. The CDR3 runs 15 residues. CDR1 SGHRS and CDR2 YFSETQ come from the germline V gene. Trimming took 0 bases from V and 0 from J, leaving 7 bases between them. CDR3 DNA sequence: TGCGCCAGCAGCTTGGCAAGGAGCTCTGGAAACACCATATATTTT. Translated: CASSLARSSGNTIYF.

This chain's CDR3 is CASSPPRSGANVLTF. CDR3 nucleotide sequence: TGTGCCAGCTCACCACCAAGGTCTGGGGCCAACGTCCTGACTTTC. The chain carries TRBV18 and TRBJ2-6; no definite D call. With 0 bases removed from V and 1 base from J, the gap between germline ends came to 4 bases. The germline V gene encodes CDR1 KGHSH and CDR2 LQKENI. CDR3 length: 15 amino acids.

The rearrangement joins TRBV15 to TRBJ1-1; a possible D gene is TRBD1 (5 bases). The V end lost 5 bases, the J end lost 4 bases, and 14 bases lay between the germline ends. The CDR3 totals 14 residues. Germline V gene lookup returns CDR1 LNHNV and CDR2 YYDKDF (reference sequence). CDR3 bases: TGTGCCACCAGCCTAGGGGATATGTTCACTGAAGCTTTCTTT. Amino acid sequence: CATSLGDMFTEAFF.

The chain recombines TRBV18 with TRBJ2-7; possibly TRBD1 for D (6 bases). The germline V and J ends were trimmed by 6 bases and 7 bases, with 16 bases remaining between them. CDR3 length: 13 residues. Looked up from germline, CDR1 is KGHSH and CDR2 is LQKENI. This CDR3 reads CASSEAGVREQYF. CDR3 nucleotide sequence: TGTGCCAGCTCCGAAGCAGGGGTAAGGGAGCAGTACTTC. Full variable domain (outside the CDR3, taken from reference TRBV18 and TRBJ2-7): NAGVMQNPRHLVRRRGQEARLRCSPMKGHSHVYWYRQLPEEGLKFMVYLQKENIIDESGMPKERFSAEFPKEGPSILRIQQVVRGDSAAYFCASSEAGVREQYFGPGTRLTVT.

The chain employs TRBV5-1 and TRBJ2-5; no definite D call. The CDR3 covers 15 residues. Germline V gene lookup returns CDR1 SGHRS and CDR2 YFSETQ. V was clipped by 1 base and J by 1 base, with 11 bases between them. The CDR3 sequence is CASSLNPRLQETQYF. CDR3 in DNA: TGCGCCAGCAGCTTGAACCCAAGGCTCCAAGAGACCCAGTACTTC.